One sample yielded the 8 T cell receptor beta chains listed below, sequenced in a study of blood T cell repertoires in COVID-19 (dated by TCRdb to 2020 to 2021). Receptor amplification or capture employed the immunoSEQ multiplex PCR assay. TCRdb took over this immuneACCESS table, retaining in-frame rearrangements with V and J assigned. Such tables are incomplete; in checked studies, under half of the missing clones stem from an unresolved V gene, and the remainder is unexplained. For this sample there are 70,000 to 100,000 clones; 55% to 80% appear just once. The ten largest clonotypes hold around 23% of the sample. What was sequenced was peripheral blood. These receptors came from a woman aged 60 to 75 in a cohort sampled during active or convalescent COVID-19.

This clone was counted only a few times. The V gene is TRBV30, the J gene TRBJ1-5; D may be TRBD1 (5 bases). The CDR3 has 14 residues. V was pared by 0 bases and J by 8 bases, with 14 bases between. The germline CDR1 and CDR2 sequences are GTSNPN and SVGIG (reference sequence). The CDR3 here is CAWSVLYGAEPQHF. The CDR3 DNA reads TGTGCCTGGAGTGTACTGTATGGGGCAGAGCCCCAGCATTTT.

The rearrangement uses TRBV9 and TRBJ2-1; 7 nucleotides agree with TRBD2. The V gene end was trimmed by 0 bases and the J gene end by 2 bases; junction bases not matched to a gene: 2. Germline lookup yields CDR1 SGDLS and CDR2 YYNGEE. The CDR3 is 15 amino acids. The CDR3 region has the DNA TGTGCCAGCAGCGTAGGGCGGGGGACCTACAATGAGCAGTTCTTC. This sequence encodes CASSVGRGTYNEQFF.

V usage is TRBV4-2 and J usage is TRBJ2-3, with TRBD2 identical over 12 bases. The CDR3 sequence is 17 residues long. Germline loops: CDR1 LGHNA, CDR2 YNFKEQ. The V gene end was trimmed by 1 base and the J gene end by 1 base; junction bases not matched to a gene: 3. The CDR3 protein is CASSQVLAGGGTDTQYF. The CDR3 region has the DNA TGTGCCAGCAGCCAAGTCCTAGCGGGGGGGGGCACAGATACGCAGTATTTT.

The chain links TRBV2 to TRBJ2-7; 11 bases fit TRBD1. Germline V CDR1 and CDR2: SNHLY, FYNNEI. V lost 7 bases, J lost 7 bases, and 12 bases stayed unmatched. The CDR3 sequence is 15 residues long. The CDR3: CASTQRPGTGGEQYF. CDR3 DNA: TGTGCCAGCACCCAACGTCCCGGGACAGGGGGGGAGCAGTACTTC.

This clone appeared many times. The gene calls are TRBV28 and TRBJ1-2, with 8 bases that match TRBD1. The CDR3 is 14 amino acids. The germline CDR1 and CDR2 sequences are MDHEN and SYDVKM. V was clipped by 5 bases and J by 7 bases; unmatched bases: 9. Here the CDR3 reads CASSIGTGVSGYTF. The CDR3 nucleotides are TGTGCCAGCAGTATCGGGACAGGTGTCAGTGGCTACACCTTC.

The gene calls are TRBV3-1 (or the pseudogene TRBV3-2) and TRBJ1-2; 7 positions match TRBD1. V was pared by 3 bases and J by 7 bases, with 14 bases of the junction left unmatched. There are 16 residues in the CDR3. Per the germline V gene, CDR1 is LGHDT and CDR2 is YNNKEL (reference sequence). CDR3 sequence (DNA): TGTGCCAGCAGCCACTCCGACAGGGCCCCACTACGTGGCTACACCTTC. This sequence encodes CASSHSDRAPLRGYTF.

The chain joins TRBV6-2 or TRBV6-3 to TRBJ2-1; TRBD2 agrees at 11 bases. This CDR3 spans 16 amino acids. Trimming at V came to 0 bases and at J to 6 bases, leaving 4 bases not matched to a gene. Germline assignment: CDR1 MNHEY and CDR2 SVGEGT. CDR3 in DNA: TGTGCCAGCAGTTACTCCCCTAGCGGGGGGACCAATGAGCAGTTCTTC. It encodes CASSYSPSGGTNEQFF.

The chain is built from TRBV4-3 and TRBJ1-4; D gene uncertain. Per germline, CDR1 LGHNA and CDR2 YSLEER. The CDR3 runs to 18 residues. The V end lost 0 bases, the J end lost 0 bases, and 14 bases lay between the germline ends. CDR3 in DNA: TGCGCCAGCAGCCAAGAAACCGTCAATAGAGCAACTAATGAAAAACTGTTTTTT. It encodes CASSQETVNRATNEKLFF.